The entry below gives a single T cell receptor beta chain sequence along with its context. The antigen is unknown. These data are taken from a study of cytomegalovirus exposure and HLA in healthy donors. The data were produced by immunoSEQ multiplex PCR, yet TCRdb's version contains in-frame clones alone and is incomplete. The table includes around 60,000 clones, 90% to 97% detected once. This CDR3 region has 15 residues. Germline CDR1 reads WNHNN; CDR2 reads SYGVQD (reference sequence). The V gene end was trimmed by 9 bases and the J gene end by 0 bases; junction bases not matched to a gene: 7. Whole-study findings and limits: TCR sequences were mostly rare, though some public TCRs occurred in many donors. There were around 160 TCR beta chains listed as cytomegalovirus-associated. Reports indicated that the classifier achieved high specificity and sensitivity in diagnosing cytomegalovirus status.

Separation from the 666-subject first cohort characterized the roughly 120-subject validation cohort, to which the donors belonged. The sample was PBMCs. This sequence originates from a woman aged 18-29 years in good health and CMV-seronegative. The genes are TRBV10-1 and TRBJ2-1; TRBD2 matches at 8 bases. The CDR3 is CASSSGAYSYNEQFF. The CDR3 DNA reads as TGCGCCAGTAGTAGCGGGGCCTACTCCTACAATGAGCAGTTCTTC.